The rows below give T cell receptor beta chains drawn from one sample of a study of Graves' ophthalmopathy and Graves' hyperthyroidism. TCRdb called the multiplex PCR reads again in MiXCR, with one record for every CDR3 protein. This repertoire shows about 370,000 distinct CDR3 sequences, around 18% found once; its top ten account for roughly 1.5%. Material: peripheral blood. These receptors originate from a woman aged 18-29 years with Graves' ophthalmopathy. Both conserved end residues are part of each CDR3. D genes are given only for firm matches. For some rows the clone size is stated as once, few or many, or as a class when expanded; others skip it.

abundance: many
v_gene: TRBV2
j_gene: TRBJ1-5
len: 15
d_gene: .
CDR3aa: CASSEADYSNQPQHF
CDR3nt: TGTGCCAGCAGTGAGGCCGATTATAGCAATCAGCCCCAGCATTTT

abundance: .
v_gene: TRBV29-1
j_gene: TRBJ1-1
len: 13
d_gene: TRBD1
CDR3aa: CSVTNRGRTEAFF
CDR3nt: TGCAGCGTTACAAACAGGGGAAGAACTGAAGCTTTCTTT

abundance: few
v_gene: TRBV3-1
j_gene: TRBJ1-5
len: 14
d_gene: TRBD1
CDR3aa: CASSWTGMDQPQHF
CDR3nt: TGTGCCAGCAGCTGGACAGGGATGGATCAGCCCCAGCATTTT

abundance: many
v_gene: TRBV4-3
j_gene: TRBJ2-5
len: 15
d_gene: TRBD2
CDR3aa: CASSQDGERGGTQYF
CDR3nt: TGCGCCAGCAGCCAAGATGGAGAGCGGGGGGGGACCCAGTACTTC

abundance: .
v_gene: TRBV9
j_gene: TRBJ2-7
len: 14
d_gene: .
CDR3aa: CASSVDVGSYEQYF
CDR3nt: TGTGCCAGCAGCGTAGATGTAGGGTCCTACGAGCAGTACTTC

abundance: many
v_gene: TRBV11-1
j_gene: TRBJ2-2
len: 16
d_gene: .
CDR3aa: CASSLGLAKNTGELFF
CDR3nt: TGTGCCAGCAGCTTAGGGCTAGCGAAAAACACCGGGGAGCTGTTTTTT

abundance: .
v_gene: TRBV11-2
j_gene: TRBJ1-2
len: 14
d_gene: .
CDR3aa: CASSTQGRDYGYTF
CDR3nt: TGTGCCAGCAGCACGCAGGGGCGGGACTATGGCTACACCTTC

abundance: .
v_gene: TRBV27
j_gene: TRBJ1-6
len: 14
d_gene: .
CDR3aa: CASSSAQVNSPLHF
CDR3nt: TGTGCCAGCAGTTCAGCACAGGTTAATTCACCCCTCCACTTT

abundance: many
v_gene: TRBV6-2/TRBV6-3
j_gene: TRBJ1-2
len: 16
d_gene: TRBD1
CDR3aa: CASSYTAGTGRRDQAF
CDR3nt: TGTGCCAGCAGTTATACCGCCGGGACAGGGCGTAGAGACCAAGCTTTC

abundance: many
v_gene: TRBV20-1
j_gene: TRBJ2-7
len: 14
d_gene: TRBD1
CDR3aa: CSASPPGGFYEQYF
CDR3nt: TGCAGTGCTAGTCCTCCAGGGGGCTTCTACGAGCAGTACTTC

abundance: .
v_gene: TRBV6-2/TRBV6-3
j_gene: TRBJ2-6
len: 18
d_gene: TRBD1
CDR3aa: CASSYPDRATSGANVLTF
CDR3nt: TGTGCCAGCAGTTACCCCGACAGGGCCACCTCTGGGGCCAACGTCCTGACTTTC

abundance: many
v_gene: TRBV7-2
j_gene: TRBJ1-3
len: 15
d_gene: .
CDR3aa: CASSAGGGVGNTIYF
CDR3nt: TGTGCCAGCAGCGCCGGGGGGGGGGTTGGAAACACCATATATTTT

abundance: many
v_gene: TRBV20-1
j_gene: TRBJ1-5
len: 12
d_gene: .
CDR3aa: CSVGISNQPQHF
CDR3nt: TGCAGTGTGGGGATCAGCAATCAGCCCCAGCATTTT

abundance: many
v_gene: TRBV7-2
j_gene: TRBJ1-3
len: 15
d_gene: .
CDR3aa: CASSPDSLPGNTIYF
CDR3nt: TGTGCCAGCAGCCCCGACAGTCTACCGGGAAACACCATATATTTT

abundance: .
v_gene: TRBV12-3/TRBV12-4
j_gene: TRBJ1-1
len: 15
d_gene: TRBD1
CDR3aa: CASSSGQALNTEAFF
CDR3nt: TGTGCCAGCAGTTCCGGACAGGCATTAAACACTGAAGCTTTCTTT

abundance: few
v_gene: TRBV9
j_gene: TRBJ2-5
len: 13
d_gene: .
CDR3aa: CASSVGGRDPSYF
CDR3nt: TGTGCCAGCAGCGTAGGGGGCCGGGACCCCTCATACTTC

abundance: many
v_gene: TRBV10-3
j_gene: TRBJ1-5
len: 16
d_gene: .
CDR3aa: CAISETRQDRNQPQHF
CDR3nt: TGTGCCATCAGTGAGACCCGACAGGACCGCAATCAGCCCCAGCATTTT